This T cell receptor (beta chain) appears in the sequencing data of a study of CD8 T cells in ankylosing spondylitis. Findings and caveats of the study: There was a TCR beta motif, made of 7 to 9 highly homologous variants, that appeared characteristic of ankylosing spondylitis blood.

This clonotype was seen a few times. Antigen: not known. Between the trimmed V and J ends, which lost 7 bases and 4 bases, there was a span of 16 bases. CDR3 size: 14 residues. Quantitative 5'-RACE with molecular barcodes produced the TCR beta libraries. TCRdb passed the 5' RACE reads through MiXCR, listing each CDR3 protein once. The table shows 390,000 or so distinct CDR3 sequences, with around 22% occurring only once. The rearrangement uses TRBV12-3 or TRBV12-4 and TRBJ1-2, with D tentatively TRBD1 (6 bases). The specimen was blood, either unsorted or a sorted T cell fraction (not recorded which). The clonotype comes from a male donor with ankylosing spondylitis. The CDR3 DNA sequence: TGTGCCAGCACCCTAGGGGGTCTGGGCTATGGCTACACCTTC. Translated, it gives CASTLGGLGYGYTF.